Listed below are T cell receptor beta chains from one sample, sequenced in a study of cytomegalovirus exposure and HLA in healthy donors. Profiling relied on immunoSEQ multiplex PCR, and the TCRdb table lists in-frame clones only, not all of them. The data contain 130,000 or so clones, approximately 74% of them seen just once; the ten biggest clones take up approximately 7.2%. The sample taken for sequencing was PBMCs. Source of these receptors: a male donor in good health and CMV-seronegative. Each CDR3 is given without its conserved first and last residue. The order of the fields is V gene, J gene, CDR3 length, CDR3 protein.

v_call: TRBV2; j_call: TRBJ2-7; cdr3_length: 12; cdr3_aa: ASRVSGPSYEQY
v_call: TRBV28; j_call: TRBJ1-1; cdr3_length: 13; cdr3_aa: ASSDRQGGNTEAF
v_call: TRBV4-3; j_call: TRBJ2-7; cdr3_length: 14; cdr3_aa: ASSQDRGQGAGEQY
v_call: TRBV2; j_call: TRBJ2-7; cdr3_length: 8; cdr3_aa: ASGIGTEY
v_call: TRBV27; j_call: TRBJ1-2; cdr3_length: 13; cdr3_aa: ASSLSGQGSYGYT
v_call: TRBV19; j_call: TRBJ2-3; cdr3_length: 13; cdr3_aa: ASSPYSEGTDTQY
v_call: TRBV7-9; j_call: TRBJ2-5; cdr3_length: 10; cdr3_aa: ASSLAGETQY
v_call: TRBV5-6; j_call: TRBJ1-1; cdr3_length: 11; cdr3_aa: AGSLIRVAEAF
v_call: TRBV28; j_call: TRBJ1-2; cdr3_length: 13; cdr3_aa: ASSRLDRAWGGYT
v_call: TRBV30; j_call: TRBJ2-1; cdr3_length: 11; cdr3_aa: AWSLGSDDEQF
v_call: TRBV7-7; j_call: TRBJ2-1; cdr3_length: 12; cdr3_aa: ASSPGVAGDEQF
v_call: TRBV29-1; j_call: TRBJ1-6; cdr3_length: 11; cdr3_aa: SAQQGVGSPLH
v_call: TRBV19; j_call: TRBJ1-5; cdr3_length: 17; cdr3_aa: ASSTPRQGAFYSNQPQH
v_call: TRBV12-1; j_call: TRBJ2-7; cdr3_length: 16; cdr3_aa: ASSPSAGPPSPKYEQY
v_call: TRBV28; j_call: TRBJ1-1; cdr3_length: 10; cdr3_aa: ASSFLGTEAF
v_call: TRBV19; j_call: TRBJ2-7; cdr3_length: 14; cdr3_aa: ASSTRPGSGNYEQY
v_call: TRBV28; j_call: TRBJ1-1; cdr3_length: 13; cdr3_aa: ASSYAGQGNTEAF
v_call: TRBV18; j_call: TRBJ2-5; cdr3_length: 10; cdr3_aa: ASSPSQETQY
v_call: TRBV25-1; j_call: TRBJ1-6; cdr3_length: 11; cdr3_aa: ASRFNNNSPLH
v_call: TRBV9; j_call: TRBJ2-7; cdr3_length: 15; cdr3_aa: ASSVGVQGRSSYEQY
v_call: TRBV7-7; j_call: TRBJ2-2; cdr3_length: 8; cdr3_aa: AAGEGKLF
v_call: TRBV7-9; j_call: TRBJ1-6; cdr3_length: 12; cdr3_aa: ASSATGMNSPLH
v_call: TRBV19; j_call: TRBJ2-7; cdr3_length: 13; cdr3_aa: ASGAGTGDFYEQY
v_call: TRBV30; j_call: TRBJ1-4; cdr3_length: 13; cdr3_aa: AWSFGDRGSEKLF
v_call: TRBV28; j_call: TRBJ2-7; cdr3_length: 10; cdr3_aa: ASSLGSYEQY
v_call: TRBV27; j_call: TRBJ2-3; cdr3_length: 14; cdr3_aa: ASSELGLAGPNTQY
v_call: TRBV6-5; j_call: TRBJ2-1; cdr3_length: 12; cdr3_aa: ASSTRVGQNEQF
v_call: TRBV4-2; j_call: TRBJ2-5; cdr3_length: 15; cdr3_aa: ASSRTLSGQGDETQY
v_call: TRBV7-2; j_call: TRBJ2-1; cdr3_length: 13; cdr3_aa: ASSLAGLARNEQF
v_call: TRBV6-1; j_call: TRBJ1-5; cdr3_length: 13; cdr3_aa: ASSGSWGRDQPQH
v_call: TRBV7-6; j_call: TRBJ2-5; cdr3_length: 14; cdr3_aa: ASSPTSGGFQETQY